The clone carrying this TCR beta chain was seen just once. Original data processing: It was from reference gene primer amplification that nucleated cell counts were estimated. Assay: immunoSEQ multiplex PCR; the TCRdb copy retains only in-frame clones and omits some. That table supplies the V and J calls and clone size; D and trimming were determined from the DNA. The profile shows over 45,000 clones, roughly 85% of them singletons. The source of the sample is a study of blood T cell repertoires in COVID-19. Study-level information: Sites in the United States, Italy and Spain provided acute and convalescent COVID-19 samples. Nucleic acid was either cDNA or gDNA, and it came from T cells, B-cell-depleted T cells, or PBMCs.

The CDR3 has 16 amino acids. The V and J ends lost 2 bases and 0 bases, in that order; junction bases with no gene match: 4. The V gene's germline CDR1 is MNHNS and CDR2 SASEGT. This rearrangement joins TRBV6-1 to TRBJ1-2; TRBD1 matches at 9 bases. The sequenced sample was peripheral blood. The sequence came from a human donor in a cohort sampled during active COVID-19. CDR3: CASSEQQGASNYGYTF. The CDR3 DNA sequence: TGTGCCAGCAGTGAACAACAGGGGGCGTCTAACTATGGCTACACCTTC.